This entry is about one T cell receptor beta chain. What it binds is not known. The data originate from a study of shared clonotypes between healthy human individuals. Findings and caveats of the study: Clonotype sharing among donors, it was expected, would be affected by sequencing depth.

Sequenced by immunoSEQ multiplex PCR; TCRdb stores in-frame clones only, minus some. The sample consists of fewer than 1.4 million clones, 75% to 85% of them appearing once. The CDR3 is 13 amino acids. The V gene's germline CDR1 is MNHEY and CDR2 SVGAGI. Deletions cut 2 bases from V and 6 bases from J, with 7 bases between. The sample comprised memory CD4+ T cells from PBMCs. Subset here: CD45RA-negative fraction. This receptor was identified in a man in his late teens or twenties in good health. Some clones in this sample may be carry-over from other donors' samples. The genes are TRBV6-5 and TRBJ2-2; perhaps TRBD1 as D (6 bases). CDR3 in DNA: TGTGCCAGCAGTTACCAGGGGCCCGGGGAGCTGTTTTTT. Amino acids: CASSYQGPGELFF.